The following is a T cell receptor (beta chain) sequence with its context. Its cognate antigen is unknown. The data derive from a study of cytomegalovirus exposure and HLA in healthy donors. This CDR3 has 16 amino acids. Germline V gene sequence: CDR1 SEHNR, CDR2 FQNEAQ (reference sequence). V lost 5 bases to trimming and J lost 3 bases, with 19 bases between them. A multiplex PCR was run with 60 Vbeta primers and 13 Jbeta primers. Here immunoSEQ multiplex PCR was the method, and the copy in TCRdb shows in-frame clones only, minus some. Seen in this sample are tens of thousands of clones; the ten most common clones hold approximately 15%. General study points: Among donors in an Asian-associated ancestry cluster, a later analysis reportedly found fewer N-insertions than the roughly 680-donor mean.

This rearrangement joins TRBV7-9 to TRBJ1-1; a possible D gene is TRBD1 (6 bases). The sequencing input was PBMCs. The TCR comes from a male donor in good health and CMV-seropositive. The CDR3 spells CASSPLITGWHTEAFF. In DNA, the CDR3 is TGTGCCAGCAGCCCCCTTATCACAGGGTGGCACACTGAAGCTTTCTTT.